This TCR beta chain was obtained from a study of identifying expanded T cells in peripheral blood (dated by TCRdb to the late 2010s). About the investigation overall: Technical replicates were generated by sequencing separate aliquots of the same genomic DNA pool, with four replicates compared pairwise.

TCRbeta CDR3 regions were profiled by bias-controlled multiplex PCR amplification of genomic DNA with the immunoSEQ Assay. As for the original processing: To quantify the absolute abundance of each unique TCRbeta CDR3 region, the sequences were collapsed and filtered. Differential abundance was assessed using a binomial (Fisher-equivalent) model and a beta-binomial model in which time-dependent variance fitted from healthy donors was added. Any clone with fewer than 5 combined templates was excluded, and a clone was called differentially abundant if its Benjamini-Hochberg FDR was below 0.01. Beta-binomial variance was modeled as a function of total template count across the two samples using the form v = (b*log(k)+a)^2. TCRdb's version of the immuneACCESS table is confined to in-frame rearrangements and falls short of the full clone set. An unresolved V gene accounts for under half of the shortfall where checked; the remainder is of unknown origin. That table gives V, J and clone size, and the DNA gave D and trimming. For this sample the table gives about 82,000 clones, of which roughly 90% were detected only once. The ten largest clones add up to roughly 7% of the sample.

Results and caveats for the whole study, not just this receptor: Across all healthy-donor time intervals, the beta-binomial model significantly cut both the number of clones called differentially abundant and the false-positive rate. Between technical replicates the binomial model flagged about 1.2 differentially abundant clones, whereas over about two weeks the binomial model flagged about 15 and over about 4 weeks approximately 20. It was expected by the authors that biological variance in healthy repertoires might increase further over much longer intervals, such as months to years. Variance in clone template counts between roughly two-week samples significantly increased with total template count across all healthy donors.

Trimming at the junction amounts to 1 base on V and 8 bases on J, and the germline ends lie 17 bases apart. From the cysteine through the phenylalanine, the CDR3 covers 15 amino acids. Of all the DNA, just the CDR3 is kept, 45 bases in frame from base 1. The germline V gene provides CDR1 MGHRA and CDR2 YSYEKL. With regard to this clone: Its antigen is not yet known. No clone much larger than this one lies a single base away; base qualities are absent.

During the collection period, no infections or other immune events were recorded for the healthy donors. To calibrate time-dependent variance in a beta-binomial model of T-cell clone differential abundance, blood repertoires from healthy donors were used as a training cohort. The training cohort comprised about ten healthy donors, 3 female and 7 male. An age range of about 25 to 64 years, with an average of roughly 40 years, was recorded for the donors. Whole blood from each healthy donor was obtained from a commercial supplier and was collected at three time points roughly two weeks apart. Genomic DNA was extracted from unsorted whole blood for immunosequencing.

This sequence uses TRBV4-1 and TRBJ1-2, with TRBD1 perhaps the D gene, on 5 matching bases. This clonotype was sampled from a person aged 18 to 75 in good health. Sequences were obtained from blood. The CDR3 amino acid sequence is: CASSQGRDARLGYTF. In nucleotide form, the sequence is TGCGCCAGCAGCCAAGGCCGGGACGCCCGTCTCGGCTACACCTTC.